This T cell receptor (beta chain) was obtained from a study of blood T cell repertoires in COVID-19. Turning to the study itself: From the United States, Italy and Spain came samples of acute and convalescent COVID-19. T cells, B-cell-depleted T cells, or PBMCs provided the cDNA or gDNA that served as material.

Unmatched junction bases numbered 7, after V lost 0 bases and J lost 4 bases. CDR1 is SGDLS, CDR2 YYNGEE, per germline. This CDR3 has 15 amino acids. In the original processing: By means of reference gene primer amplification, nucleated cell counts were estimated. Repertoires were generated with immunoSEQ multiplex PCR, while TCRdb's copy carries only in-frame clones and drops some. The DNA gave D and trimming, while V, J and clone size come from that table. The data contain about 200,000 clones, around 85% of them singletons. The sample comprised peripheral blood. The chain carries TRBV9 and TRBJ2-7; 7 bases agree with TRBD2. This TCR came from a woman in her 70s with acute or convalescent COVID-19. The CDR3 region has the DNA TGTGCCAGCAGCGTAGTGGCTAGCGGACGGTACGAGCAGTACTTC. Translated, it gives CASSVVASGRYEQYF.